This T cell receptor beta chain was identified during a study of breast tumors, draining lymph nodes, adjacent tissues. Each CDR3 protein gets one entry after TCRdb re-called the multiplex PCR reads with MiXCR. The sample consists of around 140,000 distinct CDR3 sequences, 32% of them appearing once. The germline CDR1 and CDR2 sequences are DFQATT and SNEGSKA (reference sequence). Trimming at V came to 6 bases and at J to 2 bases, leaving 15 bases not matched to a gene. The CDR3 spans 16 residues. The lymph nodes were axillary draining lymph nodes from breast cancer patients. This chain links TRBV20-1 with TRBJ2-5; 7 bases line up with TRBD2. Source material: axillary lymph node tissue. The TCR sequence derives from a female donor with breast cancer. Some clones in this sample may be carry-over from other donors' samples. CDR3 loop: CSALGGETQRQETQYF. DNA of the CDR3: TGCAGTGCCCTGGGAGGGGAGACCCAACGACAAGAGACCCAGTACTTC.